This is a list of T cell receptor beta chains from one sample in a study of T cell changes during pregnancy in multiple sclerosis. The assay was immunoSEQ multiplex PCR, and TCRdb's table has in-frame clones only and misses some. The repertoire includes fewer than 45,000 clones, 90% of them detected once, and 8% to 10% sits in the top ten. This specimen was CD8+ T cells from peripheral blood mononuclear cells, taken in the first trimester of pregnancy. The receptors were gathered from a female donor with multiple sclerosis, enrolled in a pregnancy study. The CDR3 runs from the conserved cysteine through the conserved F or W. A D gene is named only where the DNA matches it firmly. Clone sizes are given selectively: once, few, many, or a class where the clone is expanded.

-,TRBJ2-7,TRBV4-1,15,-,TGCGCCAGCAGCCAAGACCTGGGAGTGGCCTACGAGCAGTACTTC,CASSQDLGVAYEQYF
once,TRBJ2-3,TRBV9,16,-,TGTGCCAGCAGCGTAGTAGACGGGAGTGGAACAGATACGCAGTATTTT,CASSVVDGSGTDTQYF
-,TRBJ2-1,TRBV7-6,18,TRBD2,TGTGCCAGCAGCACAACAACGGGAGCTAGCGGGTTTTACAATGAGCAGTTCTTC,CASSTTTGASGFYNEQFF
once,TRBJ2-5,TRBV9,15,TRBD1,TGTGCCAGCAGCGTAGTAGCCGGGACAGCAGAGACCCAGTACTTC,CASSVVAGTAETQYF
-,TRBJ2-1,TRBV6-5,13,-,TGTGCCAGCAGTTACTCAGACTTTAATGAGCAGTTCTTC,CASSYSDFNEQFF
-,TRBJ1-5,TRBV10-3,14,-,TGTGCCATCAGTGAGGGGACACCGAATCAGCCCCAGCATTTT,CAISEGTPNQPQHF
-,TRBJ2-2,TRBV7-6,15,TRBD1,TGTGCCAGCAGCTTTTCGACAGGGGGGGACGGGGAGCTGTTTTTT,CASSFSTGGDGELFF
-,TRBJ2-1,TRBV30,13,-,TGTGCCTGGATCGGGAGTTCCTACAATGAGCAGTTCTTC,CAWIGSSYNEQFF
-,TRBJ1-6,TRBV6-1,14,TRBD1,TGTGCCAGCAGTGAGACAGGGGGCGGTTCACCCCTCCACTTT,CASSETGGGSPLHF
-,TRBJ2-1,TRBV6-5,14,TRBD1,TGTGCCAGCAGGAATATGGGACAGAACAATGAGCAGTTCTTC,CASRNMGQNNEQFF
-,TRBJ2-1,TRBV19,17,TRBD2,TGTGCCAGTAGTATAGCGCTTCGGCTAGCGGGAGTCAATGAGCAGTTCTTC,CASSIALRLAGVNEQFF
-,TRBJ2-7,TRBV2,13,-,TGTGCCAGCAGTGAGACTACGTCCTACGAGCAGTACTTC,CASSETTSYEQYF
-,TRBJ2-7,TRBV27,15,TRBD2,TGTGCCAGCAGTTGGCGTGGGGGGGTGGGCTACGAGCAGTACTTC,CASSWRGGVGYEQYF
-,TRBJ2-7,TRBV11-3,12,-,TGTGCCAGCAGCTTAGCGGGGGACGAGCAGTACTTC,CASSLAGDEQYF
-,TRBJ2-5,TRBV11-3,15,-,TGTGCCAGCAGCTTAGATGCTAGTCCCCAAGAGACCCAGTACTTC,CASSLDASPQETQYF
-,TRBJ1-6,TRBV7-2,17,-,TGTGCCAGCAGCTTAGCCTCACAGGGTTACTATAATTCACCCCTCCACTTT,CASSLASQGYYNSPLHF
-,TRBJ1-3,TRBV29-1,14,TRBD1,TGCAGCGTTTTCGGGACAGAATCTGGAAACACCATATATTTT,CSVFGTESGNTIYF
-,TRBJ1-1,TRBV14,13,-,TGTGCCAGCACCTCAGTGGGGGGCACTGAAGCTTTCTTT,CASTSVGGTEAFF
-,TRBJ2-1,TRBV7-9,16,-,TGTGCCAGCAGCCGAACGGACTACGCCCCTTACAATGAGCAGTTCTTC,CASSRTDYAPYNEQFF
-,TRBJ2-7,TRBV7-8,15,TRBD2,TGTGCCAGCAGCTTATCAACTAGCGGGAGGGTAACCGATTCTTTC,CASSLSTSGRVTDSF
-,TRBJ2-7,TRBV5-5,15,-,TGTGCCAGCAGCTTGTCGGCGGGGAGCTCCTACGAGCAGTACTTC,CASSLSAGSSYEQYF
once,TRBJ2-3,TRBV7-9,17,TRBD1,TGTGCCAGCAGCCCTCTAAGGACAGGGGACGGCACAGATACGCAGTATTTT,CASSPLRTGDGTDTQYF
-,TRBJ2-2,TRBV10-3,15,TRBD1,TGTGCCATCAGTGTGGGACAGTCGAACACCGGGGAGCTGTTTTTT,CAISVGQSNTGELFF
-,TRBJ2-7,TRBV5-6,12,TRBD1,TGTGCCAGCAGCTCTGACAGGGTCGAGCAGTACTTC,CASSSDRVEQYF
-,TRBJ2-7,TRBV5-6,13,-,TGTGCCAGCAGCCCAGGGGACTCCTACGAGCAGTACTTC,CASSPGDSYEQYF
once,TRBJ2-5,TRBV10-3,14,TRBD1,TGTGCCATCAGTGGGGGACAGGGGGCCGAGACCCAGTACTTC,CAISGGQGAETQYF
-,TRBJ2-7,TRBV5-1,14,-,TGCGCCAGCAGCTTGGGCCTAGGAACCTACGAGCAGTACTTC,CASSLGLGTYEQYF
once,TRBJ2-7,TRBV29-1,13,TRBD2,TGCAGCGTTTTTAGCGGGGAGTTATACGAGCAGTACTTC,CSVFSGELYEQYF
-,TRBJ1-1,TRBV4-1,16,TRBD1,TGCGCCAGCAGCCAAGAGAAGGGACAGGGGGGGGCTGAAGCTTTCTTT,CASSQEKGQGGAEAFF
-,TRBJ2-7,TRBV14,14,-,TGTGCCAGCAGCCCCCATGGCGGGACCGACGAGCAGTACTTC,CASSPHGGTDEQYF
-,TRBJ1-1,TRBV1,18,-,TGCACCAGCAGCCAAGACCGGGACAGCCATAGTTTGAACACTGAAGCTTTCTTT,CTSSQDRDSHSLNTEAFF
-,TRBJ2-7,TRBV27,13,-,TGTGCCAGCAGTTTATCGAGGGCCCACGAGCAGTACTTC,CASSLSRAHEQYF
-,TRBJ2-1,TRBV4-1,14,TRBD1,TGCGCCAGCAGCCCGGACAGGGTGGGGTATGAGCAGTTCTTC,CASSPDRVGYEQFF
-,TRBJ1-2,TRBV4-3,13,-,TGCGCCAGCAGCCAAGATCGAGGGTATGGCTACACCTTC,CASSQDRGYGYTF
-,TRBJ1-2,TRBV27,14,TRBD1,TGTGCCAGCAGTTTAGTGGGACAGGGAAATGGCTACACCTTC,CASSLVGQGNGYTF
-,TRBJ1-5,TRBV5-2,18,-,TGCGCCAGCAGCCAACCTCTATCGACAGGGGGGGACCATCAGCCCCAGCATTTT,CASSQPLSTGGDHQPQHF
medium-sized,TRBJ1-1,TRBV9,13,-,TGTGCCAGCAGCGCCGGGTTTGTTACTGAAGCTTTCTTT,CASSAGFVTEAFF
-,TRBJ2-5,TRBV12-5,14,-,TGTGCTAGTGGGGCCACAGGGCCTTTAAGGACCCAGTACTTC,CASGATGPLRTQYF
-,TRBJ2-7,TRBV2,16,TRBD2,TGTGCCAGCAGTGACTTCCTAGCGGGTGCCTCCTACGAGCAGTACTTC,CASSDFLAGASYEQYF
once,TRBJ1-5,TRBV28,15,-,TGTGCCAGCAGTTTCCTGGGGGAGGGTTGGCAGCCCCAGCATTTT,CASSFLGEGWQPQHF
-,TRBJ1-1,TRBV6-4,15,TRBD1,TGTGCCAGCAGTGACGGGACAGGGGGATACACTGAAGCTTTCTTT,CASSDGTGGYTEAFF
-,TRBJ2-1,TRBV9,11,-,TGTGCCAGCAGCGCGGCGGGTGAGCAGTTCTTC,CASSAAGEQFF
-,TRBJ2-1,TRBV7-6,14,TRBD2,TGTGCCAGCAGCTTAGCGGGGGGGAAAGATGAGCAGTTCTTC,CASSLAGGKDEQFF
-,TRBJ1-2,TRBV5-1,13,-,TGCGCCAGCAGCTTCAATAGCAACTATGGCTACACCTTC,CASSFNSNYGYTF
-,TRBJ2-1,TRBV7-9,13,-,TGTGCCAGCAGGGCTAGCGAGAACAATGAGCAGTTCTTC,CASRASENNEQFF
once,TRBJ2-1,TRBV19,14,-,TGTGCCAGTAGTATAGTAGCTAGGTACAATGAGCAGTTCTTC,CASSIVARYNEQFF